A selection of T cell receptor beta chains follows, all from one sample in a study of blood T cell repertoires in COVID-19. Sequencing was performed with immunoSEQ multiplex PCR; in TCRdb, only in-frame clones are kept and a portion is missing. The sample contains about 200,000 clones, about four fifths of which appear only once. Sequencing was done on a sample of PBMCs or T cells enriched from blood (not recorded which). The source of these receptors is a man aged 40-55 years who had recovered from COVID-19. The CDR3 runs from the conserved cysteine through the conserved F or W. The D gene is left open where the match is weak. Rows may omit the clone size; those that give it use once, few, many or a size class.

NA,TRBV28,NA,TRBJ1-2,CASSLDRNYGYTF,TGTGCCAGCAGTTTAGACAGAAACTATGGCTACACCTTC
NA,TRBV5-6,TRBD1,TRBJ1-2,CASSTQGADGYTF,TGTGCCAGCAGCACGCAGGGGGCCGATGGCTACACCTTC
NA,TRBV5-4,TRBD1,TRBJ2-2,CASSLNRGRTYSPGELFF,TGTGCCAGCAGCTTGAACAGGGGGCGGACCTATTCCCCCGGGGAGCTGTTTTTT
NA,TRBV6-5,NA,TRBJ1-6,CASTYDSPYRALHF,TGTGCCAGCACCTATGACAGCCCTTATCGAGCCCTCCACTTT
NA,TRBV6-5,TRBD2,TRBJ2-5,CASSYSLAGVETQYF,TGTGCCAGCAGTTACTCGCTAGCGGGGGTAGAGACCCAGTACTTC
NA,TRBV28,NA,TRBJ1-2,CASSLMQSFSNGYTF,TGTGCCAGCAGTTTAATGCAGTCGTTCTCCAATGGCTACACCTTC
NA,TRBV30,NA,TRBJ2-4,CAWSRGGGAKNIQYF,TGTGCCTGGAGTAGGGGGGGCGGTGCCAAAAACATTCAGTACTTC
once,TRBV19,NA,TRBJ1-4,CASSTGKSRSTEKLFF,TGTGCCAGTAGTACAGGGAAAAGTCGGAGTACTGAAAAACTGTTTTTT
NA,TRBV19,NA,TRBJ2-1,CASSIDSRFSYNEQFF,TGTGCCAGTAGTATAGACTCCAGGTTCTCCTACAATGAGCAGTTCTTC
NA,TRBV7-9,NA,TRBJ1-4,CASSAMGVTNEKLFF,TGTGCCAGCAGCGCAATGGGAGTAACTAATGAAAAACTGTTTTTT
once,TRBV10-3,NA,TRBJ1-5,CAISAGDGDQPQHF,TGTGCCATCAGTGCAGGGGACGGGGATCAGCCCCAGCATTTT
NA,TRBV6-5,TRBD1,TRBJ1-1,CASGTGDGTEAFF,TGTGCCAGCGGAACAGGGGATGGCACTGAAGCTTTCTTT
once,TRBV28,TRBD1,TRBJ1-2,CASSSIRTGDYGYTF,TGTGCCAGCAGTTCTATCCGGACAGGGGACTATGGCTACACCTTC
NA,TRBV7-9,TRBD1,TRBJ2-6,CASSLGAGGDSGANVLTF,TGTGCCAGCAGCTTGGGGGCAGGGGGCGACTCTGGGGCCAACGTCCTGACTTTC
once,TRBV5-6,NA,TRBJ1-5,CASSLGAGDSSQHF,TGTGCCAGCAGCTTGGGCGCGGGGGATTCATCCCAGCATTTT
NA,TRBV10-3,NA,TRBJ1-2,CAISTTSGSYTF,TGTGCCATCAGTACGACATCGGGGAGCTACACCTTC
NA,TRBV6-2/TRBV6-3,TRBD1,TRBJ2-7,CASSLDRGKGQYF,TGTGCCAGCAGCCTGGACAGGGGAAAGGGGCAGTACTTC
NA,TRBV18,NA,TRBJ1-6,CASSPDNNNSPLHF,TGTGCCAGCTCACCGGACAACAATAATTCACCCCTCCACTTT
NA,TRBV27,NA,TRBJ1-6,CASSFQDNSPLHF,TGTGCCAGCAGTTTCCAGGATAATTCACCCCTCCACTTT
NA,TRBV24-1,TRBD1,TRBJ2-2,CATSDGGQGIRGELFF,TGTGCCACCAGTGATGGAGGACAGGGTATTCGAGGGGAGCTGTTTTTT
NA,TRBV6-2/TRBV6-3,TRBD1,TRBJ1-1,CASSYLGTGAFF,TGTGCCAGCAGTTACCTCGGGACAGGAGCTTTCTTT
NA,TRBV5-1,NA,TRBJ1-2,CASSLDGGRALNYGYTF,TGCGCCAGCAGCTTGGACGGCGGCAGGGCCCTGAACTATGGCTACACCTTC
NA,TRBV5-4,TRBD1,TRBJ1-2,CASSRQGQDVYGYTF,TGTGCCAGCAGCCGGCAGGGACAGGATGTTTATGGCTACACCTTC
NA,TRBV6-5,NA,TRBJ1-1,CASSTYMNTEAFF,TGTGCCAGCAGTACATACATGAACACTGAAGCTTTCTTT
NA,TRBV7-2,NA,TRBJ1-2,CASSLYQASYGYTF,TGTGCCAGCAGCTTATACCAGGCCTCCTATGGCTACACCTTC
NA,TRBV10-2,NA,TRBJ2-7,CASSETLRTPPYEQYF,TGCGCCAGCAGTGAGACATTACGGACACCCCCCTACGAGCAGTACTTC
NA,TRBV30,NA,TRBJ2-7,CAWGWQGREQYF,TGTGCCTGGGGGTGGCAGGGTCGCGAGCAGTACTTC
NA,TRBV12-3/TRBV12-4,NA,TRBJ2-7,CASSRDISYEQYF,TGTGCCAGCAGTCGGGACATCTCCTACGAGCAGTACTTC
NA,TRBV7-2,TRBD1,TRBJ1-2,CASSTQDRVFHYGYTF,TGTGCCAGCAGCACCCAAGACAGGGTATTCCACTATGGCTACACCTTC
once,TRBV15,NA,TRBJ1-1,CATATGYGDTEAFF,TGTGCCACCGCTACGGGATACGGGGACACTGAAGCTTTCTTT
NA,TRBV5-1,TRBD1,TRBJ1-2,CASRAPGQVYTF,TGCGCCAGCAGAGCACCGGGACAGGTCTACACCTTC
once,TRBV27,TRBD1,TRBJ2-2,CASSLGQGKRELFF,TGTGCCAGCAGTTTAGGACAGGGGAAGCGGGAGCTGTTTTTT
NA,TRBV5-6,TRBD2,TRBJ2-7,CASRAGLGKTYEQYF,TGTGCCAGCAGAGCGGGACTCGGAAAAACCTACGAGCAGTACTTC
few,TRBV7-2,TRBD1,TRBJ1-5,CASSSTGVSNQPQHF,TGTGCCAGCAGCTCGACAGGGGTCAGCAATCAGCCCCAGCATTTT
once,TRBV2,NA,TRBJ1-5,CASSVGGGNQPQHF,TGTGCCAGCTCCGTCGGGGGTGGCAATCAGCCCCAGCATTTT
NA,TRBV3-1/TRBV3-2,NA,TRBJ1-2,CASSQDSLDSPYGYTF,TGTGCCAGCAGCCAAGATTCCCTGGACAGCCCCTATGGCTACACCTTC
NA,TRBV11-2,TRBD1,TRBJ1-2,CASSHTGDYGYTF,TGTGCCAGCAGTCACACAGGGGACTATGGCTACACCTTC
NA,TRBV30,NA,TRBJ1-5,CAWSETGTFSQPQHF,TGTGCCTGGAGTGAGACGGGGACTTTTAGTCAGCCCCAGCATTTT
NA,TRBV30,TRBD1,TRBJ1-6,CAWSLGTDNSPLHF,TGTGCCTGGAGCCTCGGGACAGATAATTCACCCCTCCACTTT
NA,TRBV5-1,NA,TRBJ1-4,CASSLGQIQVPEKLFF,TGCGCCAGCAGCTTGGGACAGATTCAGGTACCTGAAAAACTGTTTTTT
NA,TRBV3-1/TRBV3-2,NA,TRBJ1-4,CASSQDNVRVGAGEKLFF,TGTGCCAGCAGCCAAGATAACGTCCGAGTAGGGGCGGGGGAAAAACTGTTTTTT
NA,TRBV19,TRBD1,TRBJ1-1,CASSIGNRGFTEAFF,TGTGCCAGTAGTATAGGGAACAGGGGTTTCACTGAAGCTTTCTTT
NA,TRBV7-9,TRBD1,TRBJ1-2,CASSGRQGAFNYGYTF,TGTGCCAGCAGCGGGAGACAGGGGGCGTTTAACTATGGCTACACCTTC
NA,TRBV4-1,NA,TRBJ1-2,CASSQVGHDYGYTF,TGCGCCAGCAGCCAAGTAGGACATGACTATGGCTACACCTTC
NA,TRBV12-3/TRBV12-4,NA,TRBJ2-7,CASSFGQPYEQYF,TGTGCCAGCAGTTTCGGACAACCGTACGAGCAGTACTTC
once,TRBV18,TRBD1,TRBJ1-1,CASSPLGTGGPLNTEAFF,TGTGCCAGCTCACCACTAGGGACAGGGGGACCTTTAAACACTGAAGCTTTCTTT
NA,TRBV10-2,TRBD1,TRBJ1-4,CASGNQGAGEKLFF,TGCGCCAGCGGAAACCAGGGGGCAGGAGAAAAACTGTTTTTT
NA,TRBV15,NA,TRBJ2-7,CATSREPDSFPEQYF,TGTGCCACCAGCAGAGAACCCGACAGTTTCCCCGAGCAGTACTTC
NA,TRBV5-1,TRBD1,TRBJ1-1,CASSLAGGVTEAFF,TGCGCCAGCAGCTTAGCAGGGGGCGTTACTGAAGCTTTCTTT
NA,TRBV11-2,TRBD1,TRBJ1-3,CASSSPGGTGNTIYF,TGTGCCAGCAGCTCCCCAGGGGGAACTGGAAACACCATATATTTT
once,TRBV4-2,NA,TRBJ2-7,CASSQDQSVKQYF,TGTGCCAGCAGCCAAGATCAGTCAGTCAAGCAGTACTTC
once,TRBV4-2,NA,TRBJ1-2,CASSQDPDSWYGYTF,TGTGCCAGCAGCCAAGATCCGGACTCATGGTATGGCTACACCTTC